This T cell receptor (beta chain) was obtained from a study of cytomegalovirus exposure and HLA in healthy donors. To note about this clone: The antigen is undetermined.

Study outcomes and limitations: Data from an earlier analysis indicated that most TCR beta V segments were productive either about 87% or about 30% of the time. Later on, an analysis found that several of the most significant clusters appeared to be linked to common viral pathogens, which included parvovirus B19. With high specificity and sensitivity, the classifier reportedly diagnosed cytomegalovirus status. Sequencing depth across donors, presence/absence analyses assumed, was roughly uniform.

The primer mix had 60 Vbeta and 13 Jbeta primers. The data were produced by immunoSEQ multiplex PCR, yet TCRdb's version contains in-frame clones alone and is incomplete. Its table lists approximately 150,000 clones. The sequencing sample was made of PBMCs. This TCR was recovered from a woman between 35 and 50 years old in good health and CMV-seronegative.

The CDR3 loop reads CAAQSGANQPQHF. The CDR3 DNA reads TGTGCCGCCCAATCTGGGGCCAATCAGCCCCAGCATTTT. The chain combines TRBV10-3 with TRBJ1-5; possible D gene TRBD1, 5 bases. The CDR3 covers 13 residues. V shed 11 bases and J shed 3 bases, with 14 bases lying between them. Looked up from germline, CDR1 is ENHRY and CDR2 is SYGVKD.